What follows are 29 T cell receptor beta chains derived from one specimen sequenced in a study of T cell repertoires in cytomegalovirus infection. TCRdb analysed the reads with MiXCR anew, one entry per CDR3 protein. This sample has 200,000 to 300,000 distinct CDR3 sequences, with around 12% found just once. The sequencing input was PBMCs. These receptors were obtained from a human donor in good health (CMV status not recorded). Some clones in this sample may be carry-over from other donors' samples.

This clonotype was recorded a few times. The gene calls are TRBV12-3 or TRBV12-4 and TRBJ2-5, with D perhaps matching TRBD2 (6 bases). V lost 1 base and J lost 2, with 11 bases in between. This CDR3 is built from 15 residues. In nucleotides, the CDR3 is TGTGCCAGCAGTTTAGGGGGACTTTCTCAAGAGACCCAGTACTTC. It specifies CASSLGGLSQETQYF.

The chain links TRBV29-1 to TRBJ2-5; either TRBD1 or TRBD2 may fit D (6 bases each). Trimming cost V 4 bases and J 1 base, with 13 bases left between them. The CDR3 totals 14 residues. Germline CDR1 is SQVTM and CDR2 is ANQGSEA. The CDR3 loop reads CSVARGDRQETQYF. CDR3 DNA: TGCAGCGTTGCGAGGGGGGACCGCCAAGAGACCCAGTACTTC.

The rearrangement uses TRBV25-1 and TRBJ1-6, with 8 bases aligning to TRBD1. Unmatched junction bases numbered 8, after V lost 1 base and J lost 0 bases. Per germline, CDR1 MGHDK and CDR2 SYGVNS. The CDR3 loop spans 19 amino acids. The CDR3 sequence is CASSEWRTGGSSYNSPLHF. The CDR3 region has the DNA TGTGCCAGCAGTGAATGGCGAACAGGGGGTAGCTCCTATAATTCACCCCTCCACTTT. Looking up the rest from reference TRBV25-1 and TRBJ1-6 gives the full variable domain: EADIYQTPRYLVIGTGKKITLECSQTMGHDKMYWYQQDPGMELHLIHYSYGVNSTEKGDLSSESTVSRIRTEHFPLTLESARPSHTSQYLCASSEWRTGGSSYNSPLHFGNGTRLTVT.

This clonotype was observed a handful of times. The chain has TRBV28 and TRBJ2-5; D may be TRBD2 (7 bases). CDR1 is MDHEN, CDR2 SYDVKM, per germline. V was trimmed by 5 bases and J by 5 bases, leaving 18 bases between them. This CDR3 is built from 15 residues. CDR3 sequence reads: CASSPPGGRDETQYF. CDR3 DNA sequence: TGTGCCAGCAGTCCGCCCGGGGGGCGAGACGAGACCCAGTACTTC.

In its sample, this clonotype was seen many times. The rearrangement joins TRBV11-2 to TRBJ2-3; unclear D gene. Trimming pared 5 bases from V and 3 bases from J, leaving 9 bases between. Germline loops: CDR1 SGHAT, CDR2 FQNNGV. CDR3 length equals 13 residues. The CDR3 DNA follows: TGTGCCAGCAGCCCCCCCGAGACAGATACGCAGTATTTT. Translated, it gives CASSPPETDTQYF.

The chain couples TRBV6-6 to TRBJ2-3; D may match TRBD1 or TRBD2 (5 bases each). The CDR3 totals 14 residues. Trimming took off 7 bases at V and 4 bases at J, with 15 bases between the two ends. Germline V gene lookup returns CDR1 MNHNY and CDR2 SVGAGI (reference sequence). Here the CDR3 DNA reads TGTGCCAGCAACCAATGGGGGAATGCAGATACGCAGTATTTT. Its translation is CASNQWGNADTQYF.

The chain recombines TRBV18 with TRBJ2-1; D is unclear. The CDR3 runs to 13 residues. Germline lookup yields CDR1 KGHSH and CDR2 LQKENI. With 3 bases removed from V and 3 bases from J, the gap between germline ends came to 6 bases. The CDR3 loop reads CASSPSLYNEQFF. CDR3 nucleotides: TGTGCCAGCTCACCTAGTCTCTACAATGAGCAGTTCTTC.

This clonotype was picked up a small number of times. The chain links TRBV6-5 to TRBJ2-5, with 8 bases lining up with TRBD2. V lost 5 bases to trimming and J lost 2 bases; unmatched junction nucleotides: 4. This CDR3 has 14 residues. CDR1 and CDR2 (germline): MNHEY, SVGAGI. CDR3 nucleotides: TGTGCCAGCAGTACGCCTAGCGGGCAAGAGACCCAGTACTTC. Translation: CASSTPSGQETQYF.

This clonotype occurred a few times. The V gene is TRBV6-2 or TRBV6-3, the J gene TRBJ1-5, with D possibly matching TRBD1 (5 bases). The CDR3 extends over 14 amino acids. CDR1 is MNHEY and CDR2 is SVGEGT in the germline V gene. The V and J ends lost 0 bases and 6 bases respectively, with 9 bases between them. For the CDR3, the DNA is TGTGCCAGCAGTTACTCCGCAGGGCCTCAGCCCCAGCATTTT. Its translation is CASSYSAGPQPQHF.

V usage is TRBV2 and J usage is TRBJ1-5, with TRBD1 as a possible D gene (6 bases). The CDR3 sequence is 16 residues long. Per the germline V gene, CDR1 is SNHLY and CDR2 is FYNNEI. Trimming stripped 7 bases from V and 1 base from J, with 17 bases between. The CDR3 nucleotides are TGTGCCAGCACCGCGATGGGGACACTGAGCAATCAGCCCCAGCATTTT. Its translation is CASTAMGTLSNQPQHF.

This clonotype has a count of ten or more. The gene calls are TRBV19 and TRBJ2-2; D call uncertain. From germline, CDR1 is LNHDA and CDR2 SQIVND (reference sequence). This CDR3 comprises 12 residues. Trimming pared 7 bases from V and 8 bases from J, leaving 11 bases between. The DNA for the CDR3 is TGTGCCAGTACTCAACAGTCTGGGGAGCTGTTTTTT. This translates into CASTQQSGELFF.

The table lists this clonotype with many counts. The genes are TRBV7-2 and TRBJ1-1, with 12 bases fitting TRBD1. The germline V gene encodes CDR1 SGHTA and CDR2 FQGNSA. The CDR3 extends over 17 amino acids. Trimming took 5 bases from V and 6 from J; bases not matched to a gene: 13. CDR3 sequence (DNA): TGTGCCAGCAGCAACTCCGGGACAGGGGGCGCGGGGCCTGAAGCTTTCTTT. It translates to CASSNSGTGGAGPEAFF.

This clonotype was counted many times. This rearrangement joins TRBV7-2 to TRBJ1-5; TRBD1 might be the D (5 bases). CDR1 and CDR2 from the germline V gene are SGHTA and FQGNSA. V was shortened by 2 bases and J by 5 bases, with 10 bases between the two germline ends. There are 14 residues in the CDR3. The CDR3 DNA reads TGTGCCAGCAGCTTACAGGGATGGGATCAGCCCCAGCATTTT. The encoded protein is CASSLQGWDQPQHF.

V usage is TRBV9 and J usage is TRBJ2-2; 7 nucleotides match TRBD1. Per germline, CDR1 SGDLS and CDR2 YYNGEE. The CDR3 totals 15 residues. J gave up 4 bases and V 2 bases, and 5 bases lay outside the gene matches. The CDR3 DNA reads as TGTGCCAGCAGCGTCATGGGACAGTCCACCGGGGAGCTGTTTTTT. Residues: CASSVMGQSTGELFF.

The chain links TRBV5-1 to TRBJ2-2; D call uncertain. The V gene lost 2 bases and the J gene lost 0 bases, with 11 bases spanning the gap. CDR1 is SGHRS and CDR2 is YFSETQ in the germline V gene. The CDR3 runs 16 residues. CDR3 residues: CASSLEAPANTGELFF. For the CDR3, the DNA is TGCGCCAGCAGCTTAGAGGCCCCGGCGAACACCGGGGAGCTGTTTTTT.

This clonotype has a count of ten or more. The chain is built from TRBV7-2 and TRBJ2-7; TRBD1 might be the D (6 bases). V was pared by 5 bases and J by 6 bases, with 11 bases between. This CDR3 region has 12 residues. The germline CDR1 and CDR2 sequences are SGHTA and FQGNSA. CDR3: CASSTGTIEQYF. DNA of the CDR3: TGTGCCAGCAGCACGGGGACAATCGAGCAGTACTTC.

Ten or more counts support this clonotype. The chain employs TRBV7-2 and TRBJ2-7; D remains unclear. The germline V gene encodes CDR1 SGHTA and CDR2 FQGNSA. CDR3 size: 14 residues. With 2 bases removed from V and 0 bases from J, the gap between germline ends came to 8 bases. CDR3 amino acids: CASSLLRNSYEQYF. The CDR3 DNA is TGTGCCAGCAGCTTACTACGGAACTCCTACGAGCAGTACTTC.

This clonotype was found once. The chain employs TRBV29-1 and TRBJ1-3, with D tentatively TRBD1 (5 bases). Germline loops: CDR1 SQVTM, CDR2 ANQGSEA. With 4 bases removed from V and 0 bases from J, the gap between germline ends came to 13 bases. This CDR3 region has 15 residues. CDR3 residues: CSVAWGLSSGNTIYF. The CDR3 nucleotides read TGCAGCGTTGCCTGGGGACTGAGCTCTGGAAACACCATATATTTT.

This clonotype occurred a few times. The V and J genes are TRBV20-1 and TRBJ1-4; D not certain. The germline gives CDR1 DFQATT, CDR2 SNEGSKA (reference sequence). Trimming shortened V by 1 base and J by 12 bases, and 9 bases separated the two germline ends. This CDR3 has 11 residues. CDR3 region: CSARGPVELFF. The CDR3 DNA is TGCAGTGCTAGAGGCCCGGTAGAACTGTTTTTT.

This clonotype was detected many times. This chain links TRBV12-3 or TRBV12-4 with TRBJ2-3; weak D call: TRBD1 (6 bases). This CDR3 comprises 18 residues. Trimming took 0 bases from V and 0 from J, leaving 16 bases between them. The CDR3 region is CASSLARQAEPSTDTQYF. The CDR3 nucleotides are TGTGCCAGCAGTTTAGCTCGACAGGCAGAACCTAGCACAGATACGCAGTATTTT.

Only one count was recorded for this clonotype. The CDR3 protein is CASSPPRGQGHQPQHF. The CDR3 DNA follows: TGTGCCAGCTCCCCTCCTAGAGGACAGGGCCATCAGCCCCAGCATTTT. This chain joins TRBV18 and TRBJ1-5; 8 positions agree with TRBD1. This CDR3 comprises 16 residues. Germline trimming cut 6 bases from V and 5 bases from J; bases unmatched to any gene: 12. The germline CDR1 and CDR2 sequences are KGHSH and LQKENI.

This clonotype appeared many times. This sequence joins TRBV7-9 and TRBJ2-7, with TRBD2 matching over 8 bases. CDR3 size: 16 residues. The V and J ends lost 0 bases and 2 bases, in that order; junction bases with no gene match: 6. CDR1 and CDR2 from the germline V gene are SEHNR and FQNEAQ (reference sequence). The CDR3 loop reads CASSLAAAGGAYEQYF. CDR3 in DNA: TGTGCCAGCAGCTTAGCTGCGGCGGGAGGAGCCTACGAGCAGTACTTC.

V and J are TRBV11-3 and TRBJ2-6; D uncertain. Germline CDR1 reads SGHNT; CDR2 reads YENEEA. The germline V and J ends were trimmed by 1 base and 0 bases, with 10 bases remaining between them. The CDR3 is made up of 17 amino acids. CDR3 sequence (DNA): TGTGCCAGCAGCTTAGCCCCATTACCCTCTGGGGCCAACGTCCTGACTTTC. Protein: CASSLAPLPSGANVLTF.

This clonotype was detected only a few times. The chain uses TRBV28 and TRBJ1-1; TRBD1 might be the D (6 bases). CDR1 is MDHEN and CDR2 is SYDVKM in the germline V gene. The CDR3 covers 16 residues. The V and J ends lost 3 bases and 6 bases respectively, with 20 bases between them. The CDR3 region is CASSFSSTGWGAEAFF. DNA of the CDR3: TGTGCCAGCAGTTTTTCCTCGACAGGCTGGGGGGCTGAAGCTTTCTTT.

This chain links TRBV7-9 with TRBJ2-7, with D perhaps TRBD2 (5 bases). The V end was cut by 6 bases, the J end by 2 bases, with 17 bases between. This CDR3 has 15 residues. Germline V lookup: CDR1 SEHNR, CDR2 FQNEAQ (reference sequence). For the CDR3, the DNA is TGTGCCAGCAGTAATCAAGCGGCAACCACCTACGAGCAGTACTTC. Its translation: CASSNQAATTYEQYF.

This chain joins TRBV9 and TRBJ1-2; 7 bases align to TRBD1. The CDR3 length is 15 residues. The germline V gene has CDR1 SGDLS and CDR2 YYNGEE. The V and J ends lost 4 bases and 4 bases, in that order; junction bases with no gene match: 10. The CDR3: CASSFETGRGYGYTF. DNA for the CDR3: TGTGCCAGCAGCTTCGAGACAGGGAGGGGCTATGGCTACACCTTC. The full variable domain, its missing parts supplied by reference TRBV9 and TRBJ1-2, is DSGVTQTPKHLITATGQRVTLRCSPRSGDLSVYWYQQSLDQGLQFLIQYYNGEERAKGNILERFSAQQFPDLHSELNLSSLELGDSALYFCASSFETGRGYGYTFGSGTRLTVV.

This clonotype has more than one count but fewer than ten. The V and J genes are TRBV19 and TRBJ2-1, with D possibly matching TRBD2 (6 bases). V was trimmed by 5 bases and J by 2 bases, leaving 10 bases between them. Germline V gene data show CDR1 as LNHDA and CDR2 as SQIVND (reference sequence). The CDR3 is 14 amino acids. CDR3 loop: CASSRETAYNEQFF. The DNA for the CDR3 is TGTGCCAGTAGTCGGGAGACGGCCTACAATGAGCAGTTCTTC.

This clonotype was recorded many times. The chain has TRBV10-3 and TRBJ2-3, with no clear D. Trimming took off 11 bases at V and 0 bases at J, with 9 bases between the two ends. The length of the CDR3 is 12 residues. Germline CDR1 and CDR2: ENHRY and SYGVKD. The CDR3 loop is CAVQESTDTQYF. In nucleotides, the CDR3 is TGTGCCGTCCAGGAGAGCACAGATACGCAGTATTTT.

This clonotype was observed many times. The chain carries TRBV7-2 and TRBJ2-3; D is possibly TRBD2 (6 bases). This CDR3 comprises 15 residues. Germline V gives CDR1 SGHTA, CDR2 FQGNSA. V shed 2 bases and J shed 3 bases, with 12 bases lying between them. CDR3 loop: CASSLQEGSTDTQYF. CDR3 bases: TGTGCCAGCAGCTTACAGGAGGGATCAACAGATACGCAGTATTTT.